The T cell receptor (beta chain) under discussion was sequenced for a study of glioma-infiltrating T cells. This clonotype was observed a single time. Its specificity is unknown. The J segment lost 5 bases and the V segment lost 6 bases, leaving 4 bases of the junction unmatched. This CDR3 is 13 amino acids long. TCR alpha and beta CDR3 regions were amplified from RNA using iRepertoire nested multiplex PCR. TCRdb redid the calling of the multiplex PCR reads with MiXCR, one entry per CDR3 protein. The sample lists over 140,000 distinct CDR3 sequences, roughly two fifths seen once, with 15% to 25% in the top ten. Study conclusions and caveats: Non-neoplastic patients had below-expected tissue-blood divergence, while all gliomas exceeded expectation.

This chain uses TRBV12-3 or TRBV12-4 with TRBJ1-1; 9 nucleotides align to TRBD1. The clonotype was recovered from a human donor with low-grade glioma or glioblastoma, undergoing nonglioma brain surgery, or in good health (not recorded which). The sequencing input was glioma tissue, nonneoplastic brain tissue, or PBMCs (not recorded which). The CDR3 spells CASSFGQGTEAFF. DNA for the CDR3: TGTGCCAGCAGCTTCGGACAGGGGACTGAAGCTTTCTTT.